Below, 13 T cell receptor beta chains from the same sample are listed, as sequenced in a study of spatial heterogeneity in lung cancer. The sample's time point: blood at routine non-recurrence follow-up after resection. Whole RNA, which was extracted from tumor, nontumor lung tissue or frozen PBMC, was sequenced without any cell sorting. TCRdb reprocessed the 5' RACE reads via MiXCR and lists one record per CDR3 protein. The sample holds some 120,000 distinct CDR3 sequences, roughly an eighth seen once. The sequences come from PBMCs, collected at follow-up. The receptor source for this set is a male donor with early-stage non-small cell lung cancer.

This clonotype occurred many times. The CDR3 nucleotides are TGTGCCACCAGCAGAGAGGGACAGAATTCACCCCTCCACTTT. Translation: CATSREGQNSPLHF. This sequence joins TRBV15 and TRBJ1-6, with 7 bases lining up with TRBD1. V shed 0 bases, J shed 7 bases, and the junction held 0 bases outside the gene matches. CDR1 is LNHNV and CDR2 is YYDKDF in the germline V gene (reference sequence). CDR3 length: 14 amino acids.

V usage is TRBV6-5 and J usage is TRBJ2-7; TRBD1 might be the D (5 bases). V gave up 4 bases and J gave up 3 bases, with 10 bases separating them. This CDR3 is 13 amino acids long. Germline V CDR1 and CDR2: MNHEY, SVGAGI. The CDR3 sequence is CASSLRQFYEQYF. Here the CDR3 DNA reads TGTGCCAGCAGTTTGCGACAGTTCTACGAGCAGTACTTC.

This chain links TRBV24-1 with TRBJ1-2; 7 nucleotides agree with TRBD1. Germline V CDR1 and CDR2: KGHDR, SFDVKD. The CDR3 runs to 14 residues. With V trimmed by 7 bases and J by 3 bases, 7 bases remained unmatched. In DNA form, the CDR3 reads TGTGCCACCAGCCTCAGCGACAGGGACTATGGCTACACCTTC. Translation gives CATSLSDRDYGYTF.

This clonotype showed up just a few times. The chain links TRBV14 to TRBJ1-6; D is uncertain. The germline V gene has CDR1 SGHDN and CDR2 FVKESK. V lost 3 bases and J lost 9, with 9 bases in between. CDR3 length: 13 amino acids. CDR3 protein: CASSHDFGSPLHF. The CDR3 DNA reads TGTGCCAGCAGCCATGACTTTGGTTCACCCCTCCACTTT.

This clonotype was seen a few times. This chain connects TRBV4-1 to TRBJ1-2; D call uncertain. Germline CDR1 is MGHRA and CDR2 is YSYEKL. V was trimmed by 0 bases and J by 0 bases, leaving 8 bases between them. The CDR3 runs 15 residues. CDR3 nucleotides: TGCGCCAGCAGCCAAGACTCTAATTCTAACTATGGCTACACCTTC. Amino acids: CASSQDSNSNYGYTF.

This clonotype has just a few counts. The chain links TRBV6-2 or TRBV6-3 to TRBJ2-1; D uncertain. Per germline, CDR1 MNHEY and CDR2 SVGEGT. The V and J ends lost 2 bases and 10 bases respectively, with 9 bases between them. This CDR3 spans 12 amino acids. Written as DNA, the CDR3 is TGTGCCAGCAGTTACAGAGGTTCGGAGCAGTTCTTC. As protein: CASSYRGSEQFF.

This clonotype was recorded many times. The chain links TRBV27 to TRBJ1-4; D might be TRBD1 (5 bases). Germline V lookup: CDR1 MNHEY, CDR2 SMNVEV (reference sequence). CDR3 length: 16 residues. With 0 bases removed from V and 3 bases from J, the gap between germline ends came to 11 bases. DNA for the CDR3: TGTGCCAGCAGTTTATCCAACGGGGGGGCTAATGAAAAACTGTTTTTT. Amino acids: CASSLSNGGANEKLFF. Looking up the rest from reference TRBV27 and TRBJ1-4 gives the full variable domain: EAQVTQNPRYLITVTGKKLTVTCSQNMNHEYMSWYRQDPGLGLRQIYYSMNVEVTDKGDVPEGYKVSRKEKRNFPLILESPSPNQTSLYFCASSLSNGGANEKLFFGSGTQLSVL.

Many counts were recorded for this clonotype. CDR3 in DNA: TGTGCCAGCAGCCAAAGCGGGGGGGCCAATAACAATGAGCAGTTCTTC. Translation gives CASSQSGGANNNEQFF. The rearrangement links TRBV28 to TRBJ2-1, with 10 bases lining up with TRBD2. This CDR3 contains 16 residues. The germline V gene has CDR1 MDHEN and CDR2 SYDVKM. V lost 6 bases, J lost 5 bases, and 10 bases stayed unmatched.

This clonotype was observed a few times. V is TRBV2 and J is TRBJ2-1; TRBD2 aligns across 10 bases. CDR1 and CDR2 (germline): SNHLY, FYNNEI. V dropped 9 bases and J dropped 7; count of bases not matched to a gene: 9. The CDR3 totals 14 residues. Here the CDR3 DNA reads TGTGCCAGGGAAGAGACTAGCGGGCGGAATGAGCAGTTCTTC. It specifies CAREETSGRNEQFF.

This sequence joins TRBV6-6 and TRBJ2-7; 12 positions agree with TRBD2. The CDR3 is made up of 18 amino acids. Germline V gene data show CDR1 as MNHNY and CDR2 as SVGAGI (reference sequence). Germline trimming cut 6 bases from V and 5 bases from J; bases unmatched to any gene: 17. This CDR3 reads CASRPNRELAGGQNEQYF. DNA of the CDR3: TGTGCCAGCAGACCGAACAGAGAGCTAGCGGGGGGGCAGAACGAGCAGTACTTC.

The chain carries TRBV15 and TRBJ2-7; 9 nucleotides agree with TRBD1. Trimming removed 1 base from V and 0 bases from J; junction bases left unmatched: 13. Germline-derived CDR1 and CDR2 are LNHNV and YYDKDF (reference sequence). The CDR3 has 19 amino acids. In DNA, the CDR3 is TGTGCCACCAGCAGAGCTTTAATCCGAGGGGGACAGGGCTCCTACGAGCAGTACTTC. This translates into CATSRALIRGGQGSYEQYF. Using reference TRBV15 and TRBJ2-7 for the parts outside the CDR3, the full variable domain is DAMVIQNPRYQVTQFGKPVTLSCSQTLNHNVMYWYQQKSSQAPKLLFHYYDKDFNNEADTPDNFQSRRPNTSFCFLDIRSPGLGDTAMYLCATSRALIRGGQGSYEQYFGPGTRLTVT.

In this sample, this clonotype turned up many times. This chain links TRBV10-3 with TRBJ2-1; weak D call: TRBD1 (5 bases). CDR3 length: 12 residues. The V gene's germline CDR1 is ENHRY and CDR2 SYGVKD. V lost 2 bases, J lost 7 bases, and 6 bases lay in between. CDR3 protein: CAISEGANEQFF. The CDR3 DNA reads TGTGCCATCAGTGAGGGGGCGAATGAGCAGTTCTTC.

The rearrangement links TRBV6-2 or TRBV6-3 to TRBJ2-2; the D is unclear. The V end lost 6 bases, the J end lost 3 bases, and 17 bases lay between the germline ends. The CDR3 is 16 amino acids. Germline CDR1 and CDR2: MNHEY and SVGEGT. The CDR3 DNA reads TGTGCCAGCAGCATAGGACCGGCTCGGGACACCGGGGAGCTGTTTTTT. This sequence encodes CASSIGPARDTGELFF.